This T cell receptor (beta chain) appears in the sequencing data of a study of regulatory T cells in long-lasting Graves disease. As to time point: newly diagnosed GD, antithyroid drugs for less than 3 months. TCR sequences were obtained from RNA taken from PBMCs. Combining iRepertoire HTBI primers with Arm-PCR of CDR3 regions, the authors built TCR beta libraries. TCRdb recomputed calls from the multiplex PCR reads with MiXCR, one row per CDR3 protein. The sample records fewer than 650,000 distinct CDR3 sequences, less than 20% being singletons. This clonotype has ten or more counts. These same data were also listed under a study on T cells in Graves' hyperthyroidism and ophthalmopathy.

The TCR sequence derives from a woman in her 30s with Graves disease. Sample: peripheral blood mononuclear cells (PBMCs), taken at new diagnosis, from a patient treated with antithyroid drugs.

DNA of the CDR3: TGTGCCAGCCGTGCCCCTGGACCATACGAGCAGTACTTC. It codes for CASRAPGPYEQYF. V gene TRBV28 combines with J gene TRBJ2-7; no clear D. V gave up 8 bases and J gave up 4 bases, with 15 bases separating them. Germline assignment: CDR1 MDHEN and CDR2 SYDVKM. The CDR3 is 13 amino acids.